These 30 T cell receptor beta chains were sequenced from one sample in a study of T cells of healthy individuals. TCRdb re-called the 5' RACE reads with MiXCR, one entry per CDR3 protein. The data show about 53,000 distinct CDR3 sequences, under 15% seen once. The receptors come from a human donor in good health.

This clonotype turned up a few times. The gene calls are TRBV7-2 and TRBJ2-2; D is ambiguous. The V end lost 5 bases, the J end lost 1 base, and 11 bases lay between the germline ends. CDR3 length equals 15 residues. Germline CDR1 and CDR2: SGHTA and FQGNSA. The CDR3 DNA reads TGTGCCAGCAGCCCCCCTCAATGGAACACCGGGGAGCTGTTTTTT. Amino acid sequence: CASSPPQWNTGELFF.

This clonotype was recorded many times. This chain uses TRBV18 with TRBJ1-1; D uncertain. The CDR3 contains 13 residues. In germline, CDR1 is KGHSH, CDR2 LQKENI. The germline V and J ends were trimmed by 2 bases and 1 base, with 5 bases remaining between them. In nucleotides, the CDR3 is TGTGCCAGCTCACCAATCAGGAACACTGAAGCTTTCTTT. Translation gives CASSPIRNTEAFF. The full variable domain, rest sourced from reference TRBV18 and TRBJ1-1, is NAGVMQNPRHLVRRRGQEARLRCSPMKGHSHVYWYRQLPEEGLKFMVYLQKENIIDESGMPKERFSAEFPKEGPSILRIQQVVRGDSAAYFCASSPIRNTEAFFGQGTRLTVV.

This clonotype has ten or more counts. This chain connects TRBV20-1 to TRBJ2-7, with D possibly being TRBD1 (5 bases). From germline, CDR1 is DFQATT and CDR2 SNEGSKA (reference sequence). CDR3 length: 15 residues. The V end lost 0 bases, the J end lost 7 bases, and 19 bases lay between the germline ends. The CDR3 sequence is CSARDTDRVGREQYF. The CDR3 region has the DNA TGCAGTGCTAGAGATACCGACAGAGTAGGAAGGGAGCAGTACTTC.

This chain connects TRBV6-6 to TRBJ2-5, with 10 nucleotides matching TRBD2. Germline loops: CDR1 MNHNY, CDR2 SVGAGI (reference sequence). The CDR3 spans 18 residues. J gave up 2 bases and V 8 bases, and 17 bases lay outside the gene matches. This CDR3 is CASARGLASGGVQETQYF. The CDR3 coding sequence is TGTGCCAGCGCCCGCGGTCTGGCTAGCGGGGGAGTACAAGAGACCCAGTACTTC.

Only one count was recorded for this clonotype. This rearrangement joins TRBV12-3 or TRBV12-4 to TRBJ2-3; D is uncertain. The CDR3 sequence is 11 residues long. V was cut by 4 bases and J by 8 bases, with 7 bases left in between. The CDR3 loop is CASSSMATQYF. CDR3 sequence (DNA): TGTGCCAGCAGTTCAATGGCTACGCAGTATTTT.

The table lists this clonotype with a few counts. V usage is TRBV6-6 and J usage is TRBJ2-7; D may be TRBD1 (6 bases). Trimming removed 8 bases at V and 4 bases at J, with 12 bases between. Germline CDR1 reads MNHNY; CDR2 reads SVGAGI (reference sequence). This CDR3 spans 12 amino acids. CDR3 region: CASGGQGYEQYF. The CDR3 DNA follows: TGTGCCAGCGGCGGTCAGGGGTACGAGCAGTACTTC.

This clonotype was detected many times. The rearrangement joins TRBV20-1 to TRBJ2-2; D is perhaps TRBD1 or TRBD2 (5 bases each). Looked up from germline, CDR1 is DFQATT and CDR2 is SNEGSKA (reference sequence). V was trimmed by 6 bases and J by 6 bases, leaving 8 bases between them. The CDR3 consists of 11 residues. For the CDR3, the DNA is TGCAGTGCCAGGGACGCCGGGGAGCTGTTTTTT. Translated, it gives CSARDAGELFF.

This clonotype was observed many times. The chain has TRBV2 and TRBJ2-7, with a tentative D call TRBD1 (6 bases). CDR1 and CDR2 from the germline V gene are SNHLY and FYNNEI. Trimming removed 8 bases at V and 2 bases at J, with 13 bases between. The CDR3 has 13 amino acids. CDR3 DNA sequence: TGTGCCAGCGAGGGACACTCTACCTACGAGCAGTACTTC. Its protein is CASEGHSTYEQYF.

The rearrangement links TRBV7-9 to TRBJ2-3, with D hard to call. CDR3 size: 12 residues. The V and J ends lost 5 bases and 6 bases respectively, with 9 bases between them. CDR1 is SEHNR and CDR2 is FQNEAQ in the germline V gene (reference sequence). The CDR3 bases are TGTGCCAGCAGCCAGACGCTGGATACGCAGTATTTT. It specifies CASSQTLDTQYF.

This clonotype occurred a few times. In DNA form, the CDR3 reads TGCGCCAGCAGCGGGGCAGCTTGGGGGGGAATGTATACAGGGATGAACACTGAAGCTTTCTTT. It is translated as CASSGAAWGGMYTGMNTEAFF. This chain uses TRBV5-1 with TRBJ1-1; D possibly corresponds to TRBD1 (6 bases). The V end was cut by 4 bases, the J end by 0 bases, with 31 bases between. Germline lookup yields CDR1 SGHRS and CDR2 YFSETQ. This CDR3 has 21 amino acids.

This clonotype occurred many times. V usage is TRBV4-3 and J usage is TRBJ2-3; the D gene is possibly TRBD2 (7 bases). The V gene's germline CDR1 is LGHNA and CDR2 YSLEER. The CDR3 is made up of 16 amino acids. Trimming took 2 bases from V and 4 from J, leaving 16 bases between them. The CDR3 sequence is CASSQTGSGGPDTQYF. The CDR3 bases are TGCGCCAGCAGCCAAACAGGGTCGGGGGGCCCAGATACGCAGTATTTT.

This clonotype was recorded at least ten times. This rearrangement joins TRBV7-2 to TRBJ2-3, with 11 bases that match TRBD2. Germline V CDR1 and CDR2: SGHTA, FQGNSA. The CDR3 runs 18 residues. V shed 3 bases and J 0 bases; nucleotides not matched to a gene: 8. CDR3 loop: CASSLLAGGQTSTDTQYF. Here the CDR3 DNA reads TGTGCCAGCAGCTTGCTAGCGGGGGGTCAGACTAGCACAGATACGCAGTATTTT.

The chain joins TRBV11-2 to TRBJ2-5, with 12 bases that match TRBD2. CDR3 length: 17 residues. In germline, CDR1 is SGHAT, CDR2 FQNNGV. The V and J ends lost 0 bases and 4 bases, in that order; junction bases with no gene match: 6. As DNA, the CDR3 is TGTGCCAGCAGCTTAGATGCGGCTAGCGGGAGGGTAGAGACCCAGTACTTC. This codes for CASSLDAASGRVETQYF.

The chain recombines TRBV2 with TRBJ2-1, with D tentatively TRBD1 or TRBD2 (5 bases each). Trimming took 5 bases from V and 7 from J, leaving 18 bases between them. CDR3 size: 15 residues. CDR1 and CDR2 from the germline V gene are SNHLY and FYNNEI. The CDR3: CASSPFTGPRNEQFF. The CDR3 DNA is TGTGCCAGCAGTCCCTTTACGGGGCCCAGGAATGAGCAGTTCTTC.

This clonotype was seen only a few times. The chain carries TRBV7-9 and TRBJ1-1, with TRBD1 as a possible D gene (6 bases). Germline lookup yields CDR1 SEHNR and CDR2 FQNEAQ (reference sequence). The CDR3 is made up of 13 amino acids. V shed 8 bases and J shed 4 bases, with 14 bases lying between them. The DNA for the CDR3 is TGTGCCAGCCAGGGGATGGGGTTCACTGAAGCTTTCTTT. This sequence encodes CASQGMGFTEAFF.

In its sample, this clonotype was seen many times. J is TRBJ1-5 and V is TRBV19; TRBD1 might be the D (6 bases). V was clipped by 6 bases and J by 6 bases, with 21 bases between them. The CDR3 is made up of 16 amino acids. CDR1 and CDR2 (germline): LNHDA, SQIVND (reference sequence). The CDR3 sequence is CASSQTAGADSQPQHF. DNA for the CDR3: TGTGCCAGTAGCCAAACGGCGGGGGCGGATAGTCAGCCCCAGCATTTT.

Regarding this clonotype: This may be a read error, as it is one base from a much larger clone. The chain carries TRBV6-5 and TRBJ2-3; 7 bases are shared with TRBD1. Germline values: CDR1 MNHEY, CDR2 SVGAGI. V lost 5 bases and J lost 10; bases outside the gene matches: 12. The CDR3 length is 14 residues. CDR3 region: CASSPDRVKWAQYF. CDR3 coding DNA: TGTGCCAGCAGTCCCGACAGGGTTAAATGGGCGCAGTATTTT.

The sample holds many counts of this clonotype. CDR3 nucleotides: TGTGCCATCAGTGACCCAGGACAGGGGGGGGATCAGCCCCAGCATTTT. Encoded protein: CAISDPGQGGDQPQHF. This rearrangement joins TRBV10-3 to TRBJ1-5; 10 bases map to TRBD1. Germline V gene lookup returns CDR1 ENHRY and CDR2 SYGVKD. V trimming: 3 bases; J trimming: 5 bases; junction bases outside the gene matches: 7. The CDR3 spans 16 residues.

The rearrangement links TRBV6-1 to TRBJ2-2; 12 positions agree with TRBD1. Germline V CDR1 and CDR2: MNHNS, SASEGT. There are 19 residues in the CDR3. Trimming at V came to 10 bases and at J to 4 bases, leaving 19 bases not matched to a gene. The DNA of the CDR3 is TGTGCCACCCGCCCCCCGACCGGGACAGGGGGCTTTTTCACCGGGGAGCTGTTTTTT. Amino acids: CATRPPTGTGGFFTGELFF.

This clonotype occurred many times. The J gene is TRBJ2-7, the V gene TRBV4-3; D is ambiguous. Trimming took off 0 bases at V and 2 bases at J, with 8 bases between the two ends. CDR3 length equals 14 residues. Germline CDR1 LGHNA, CDR2 YSLEER. In DNA form, the CDR3 reads TGCGCCAGCAGCCAAGAACACCTTACCTACGAGCAGTACTTC. Translated: CASSQEHLTYEQYF.

The V gene is TRBV7-2, the J gene TRBJ1-3; no reliable D call. The CDR3 extends over 15 amino acids. Trimming removed 4 bases from V and 1 base from J, with 11 bases in between. Germline CDR1 reads SGHTA; CDR2 reads FQGNSA. In DNA, the CDR3 is TGTGCCAGCAGCTCCCTAGGGTCTTCTGGAAACACCATATATTTT. Amino acid sequence: CASSSLGSSGNTIYF. Full variable domain (outside the CDR3, taken from reference TRBV7-2 and TRBJ1-3): GAGVSQSPSNKVTEKGKDVELRCDPISGHTALYWYRQSLGQGLEFLIYFQGNSAPDKSGLPSDRFSAERTGGSVSTLTIQRTQQEDSAVYLCASSSLGSSGNTIYFGEGSWLTVV.

This clonotype was seen repeatedly, ten times or more. This chain joins TRBV7-2 and TRBJ1-5, with D uncertain. The germline V gene encodes CDR1 SGHTA and CDR2 FQGNSA. This CDR3 is built from 12 residues. V was trimmed by 3 bases and J by 4 bases, leaving 4 bases between them. The CDR3 protein is CASSFSNQPQHF. The DNA of the CDR3 is TGTGCCAGCAGCTTCAGTAATCAGCCCCAGCATTTT.

This clonotype was seen at least ten times. Here the CDR3 DNA reads TGTGCCATCAGTGTAGAGAGGGCGACCGATACGCAGTATTTT. Translating it yields CAISVERATDTQYF. The rearrangement uses TRBV10-3 and TRBJ2-3, with a tentative D call TRBD2 (5 bases). V was clipped by 4 bases and J by 6 bases, with 14 bases between them. CDR3 length equals 14 residues. Germline V gene sequence: CDR1 ENHRY, CDR2 SYGVKD.

This clonotype was observed a handful of times. The chain combines TRBV13 with TRBJ2-5; D is perhaps TRBD1 (5 bases). Germline V lookup: CDR1 PRHDT, CDR2 FYEKMQ (reference sequence). The V and J ends lost 5 bases and 11 bases respectively, with 15 bases between them. The CDR3 covers 12 residues. CDR3 residues: CASSLDQGPQYF. CDR3 DNA sequence: TGTGCCAGCAGCCTAGACCAGGGTCCTCAGTACTTC.

The chain carries TRBV7-2 and TRBJ2-1; D remains unclear. There are 12 residues in the CDR3. CDR1 and CDR2 from the germline V gene are SGHTA and FQGNSA. Trimming took off 0 bases at V and 8 bases at J, with 5 bases between the two ends. CDR3 bases: TGTGCCAGCAGCTTAGCCGGATATGAGCAGTTCTTC. It yields the protein CASSLAGYEQFF.

The V and J genes are TRBV9 and TRBJ2-3; 10 bases are shared with TRBD1. The CDR3 contains 17 residues. V was clipped by 2 bases and J by 4 bases; unmatched bases: 10. From germline, CDR1 is SGDLS and CDR2 YYNGEE. Here the CDR3 reads CASSVGAGTGVADTQYF. CDR3 nucleotides: TGTGCCAGCAGCGTGGGGGCCGGGACAGGGGTAGCAGATACGCAGTATTTT. Using reference TRBV9 and TRBJ2-3 for the parts outside the CDR3, the full variable domain is DSGVTQTPKHLITATGQRVTLRCSPRSGDLSVYWYQQSLDQGLQFLIQYYNGEERAKGNILERFSAQQFPDLHSELNLSSLELGDSALYFCASSVGAGTGVADTQYFGPGTRLTVL.

The sample holds many counts of this clonotype. The rearrangement uses TRBV13 and TRBJ2-7; 9 nucleotides match TRBD1. The CDR3 contains 14 residues. Trimming removed 4 bases from V and 2 bases from J; junction bases left unmatched: 3. CDR1 is PRHDT and CDR2 is FYEKMQ in the germline V gene (reference sequence). The CDR3 loop is CASSSGTGTYEQYF. The CDR3 DNA sequence: TGTGCCAGCAGCTCTGGGACAGGGACCTACGAGCAGTACTTC.

The chain couples TRBV5-6 to TRBJ2-5, with 7 bases fitting TRBD1. The CDR3 is 15 amino acids. Trimming removed 5 bases from V and 5 bases from J; junction bases left unmatched: 12. CDR1 is SGHDT, CDR2 YYEEEE, per germline. As DNA, the CDR3 is TGTGCCAGCAGAGCCCGAAGACAGGGAAGGGAGACCCAGTACTTC. Protein product: CASRARRQGRETQYF.

The rearrangement uses TRBV7-3 and TRBJ2-1; TRBD1 agrees at 7 bases. Germline values: CDR1 SGHTA, CDR2 FQGTGA. With V trimmed by 1 base and J by 1 base, 7 bases remained unmatched. This CDR3 has 17 residues. The CDR3 loop reads CASSLRGQNPSYNEQFF. The CDR3 nucleotides read TGTGCCAGCAGCTTAAGGGGACAGAATCCGTCCTACAATGAGCAGTTCTTC.

The CDR3 coding sequence is TGCAGTGCTACTGCTAGCGGGAGGGCCCAAGATACGCAGTATTTT. This codes for CSATASGRAQDTQYF. J is TRBJ2-3 and V is TRBV20-1; 12 positions agree with TRBD2. CDR3 length: 15 residues. Germline assignment: CDR1 DFQATT and CDR2 SNEGSKA (reference sequence). The junction had 7 bases not matched to a gene; V was cut back by 4 bases and J by 5 bases.